A single sample gave rise to the 5 T cell receptor beta chains below, sequenced in a study of T cells in Graves' hyperthyroidism and ophthalmopathy. Amplified TCR beta CDR3 regions came from RNA transcripts. HTBI primers drove first-round RT-PCR of the TCR CDR3. MiXCR, run by TCRdb on the multiplex PCR reads, gives a single entry per CDR3 protein. The sample carries about 640,000 distinct CDR3 sequences, about a fifth recorded once. What was sequenced was blood. The receptor set was obtained from a young man with Graves' ophthalmopathy.

The chain recombines TRBV12-3 or TRBV12-4 with TRBJ1-5; D unresolved. With 2 bases removed from V and 1 base from J, the gap between germline ends came to 9 bases. The CDR3 sequence is 15 residues long. CDR3 bases: TGTGCCAGCAGTTTACGCGACGGAAGCAATCAGCCCCAGCATTTT. As protein: CASSLRDGSNQPQHF.

This chain links TRBV13 with TRBJ2-3, with D possibly TRBD2 on 6 matching bases. Germline CDR1 is PRHDT and CDR2 is FYEKMQ (reference sequence). V was cut by 1 base and J by 6 bases, with 20 bases left in between. This CDR3 region has 17 residues. The CDR3 nucleotides read TGTGCCAGCAGCTTAGCGGCCGGGACTCATGTCCCGGATACGCAGTATTTT. Residues: CASSLAAGTHVPDTQYF. Together with reference TRBV13 and TRBJ2-3, the CDR3 gives the full variable domain: AAGVIQSPRHLIKEKRETATLKCYPIPRHDTVYWYQQGPGQDPQFLISFYEKMQSDKGSIPDRFSAQQFSDYHSELNMSSLELGDSALYFCASSLAAGTHVPDTQYFGPGTRLTVL.

This sequence joins TRBV7-2 and TRBJ1-1; D gene ambiguous. This CDR3 contains 15 residues. V was shortened by 5 bases and J by 0 bases, with 13 bases between the two germline ends. Per germline, CDR1 SGHTA and CDR2 FQGNSA. DNA for the CDR3: TGTGCCAGCAGCCGACCCCACAGCATGAACACTGAAGCTTTCTTT. As protein: CASSRPHSMNTEAFF. The variable domain in full, with the rest retrieved from reference TRBV7-2 and TRBJ1-1, is GAGVSQSPSNKVTEKGKDVELRCDPISGHTALYWYRQSLGQGLEFLIYFQGNSAPDKSGLPSDRFSAERTGGSVSTLTIQRTQQEDSAVYLCASSRPHSMNTEAFFGQGTRLTVV.

As regards this clonotype: A much larger clone differs from this one at a single base, so this may be a read error. The chain has TRBV6-1 and TRBJ2-3, with 13 bases that match TRBD2. V was pared by 5 bases and J by 4 bases, with 12 bases of the junction left unmatched. Germline assignment: CDR1 MNHNS and CDR2 SASEGT. This CDR3 has 18 amino acids. CDR3 amino acids: CASSRRGGLAGNADTQYF. In nucleotides, the CDR3 is TGTGCCAGCAGTCGCCGGGGGGGACTAGCGGGAAACGCAGATACGCAGTATTTT.

The chain couples TRBV20-1 to TRBJ1-6; TRBD1 might be the D (6 bases). V shed 6 bases and J shed 3 bases, with 18 bases lying between them. Per the germline V gene, CDR1 is DFQATT and CDR2 is SNEGSKA (reference sequence). The CDR3 sequence is 16 residues long. The CDR3 region is CSAPFGGRDYNSPLHF. The DNA of the CDR3 is TGCAGTGCCCCTTTCGGGGGGCGAGACTATAATTCACCCCTCCACTTT.